Described below is a single T cell receptor (beta chain) sequence and its context. The antigen is not known. The source of the sample is a study of T cell repertoires in cytomegalovirus infection. Study as a whole: CMV epitopes that were recently identified and HLA-C-restricted were used alongside well-studied HLA-B-restricted ones. CMV infection plus the matching HLA type was flagged by public TCR beta signatures. Study-wide findings and caveats: The study found HLA-C-restricted CMV-specific TCR beta clonotypes dominating the ex vivo response. Carriers of CMV and the relevant HLA type were discriminated by public TCR beta frequency.

Per the germline V gene, CDR1 is MNHEY and CDR2 is SMNVEV (reference sequence). Trimming removed 2 bases from V and 0 bases from J, with 8 bases in between. This CDR3 spans 15 amino acids. TCRdb called the reads again in MiXCR, with one record for every CDR3 protein. The repertoire holds 300,000 or so distinct CDR3 sequences, with around 25% as singletons. The sequence was obtained from a human donor in good health (CMV status not recorded). Some clones in this sample may be carry-over from other donors' samples. Sequencing was performed on cultured PBMCs, taken from culture after CMV antigen stimulation. This chain connects TRBV27 to TRBJ1-5; no definite D call. The CDR3 DNA is TGTGCCAGCAGTTTAGAACCGTATAGCAATCAGCCCCAGCATTTT. Protein: CASSLEPYSNQPQHF.